This T cell receptor (beta chain) was identified in a study of cytomegalovirus exposure and HLA in healthy donors. The PCR made use of 60 Vbeta and 13 Jbeta primers. Libraries were prepared by immunoSEQ multiplex PCR; TCRdb keeps only in-frame clonotypes and omits some of them. The sample lists over 100,000 clones; about 73% were seen once. V shed 3 bases and J 5 bases; nucleotides not matched to a gene: 5. Germline V lookup: CDR1 SGHAT, CDR2 FQNNGV. The length of the CDR3 is 14 residues. This TCR was sampled from a woman in her 30s in good health and CMV-seropositive. What was sequenced was PBMCs. The chain uses TRBV11-2 and TRBJ2-5, with 8 bases fitting TRBD2. CDR3 sequence: CASSFGAGVETQYF. The DNA of the CDR3 is TGTGCCAGCAGCTTTGGAGCGGGGGTGGAGACCCAGTACTTC.